These 3 T cell receptor beta chains came from one sample sequenced in a study of response to subunit inactivated influenza vaccine. TCRdb re-analysed the RT-PCR reads in MiXCR, keeping a single row per CDR3 protein. The sample holds 650,000 to 850,000 distinct CDR3 sequences, over 11% seen once. Sequencing used PBMCs from blood, obtained 14 to 15 days before vaccination. Receptor source: a man over 45 who received an inactivated influenza vaccine.

This clonotype turned up a few times. The chain recombines TRBV20-1 with TRBJ1-2, with D unclear. V was trimmed by 5 bases and J by 3 bases, leaving 10 bases between them. This CDR3 has 12 amino acids. The germline V gene encodes CDR1 DFQATT and CDR2 SNEGSKA (reference sequence). Here the CDR3 reads CSAQQTDYGYTF. As DNA, the CDR3 is TGCAGTGCTCAACAGACTGACTATGGCTACACCTTC.

This clonotype has more than one count but fewer than ten. The V gene is TRBV5-1, the J gene TRBJ2-2; TRBD1 might be the D (6 bases). In germline, CDR1 is SGHRS, CDR2 YFSETQ. Trimming took 5 bases from V and 0 from J, leaving 14 bases between them. The length of the CDR3 is 16 residues. CDR3 DNA: TGCGCCAGCAGACTCAATGGGGGCGCGAACACCGGGGAGCTGTTTTTT. Protein sequence: CASRLNGGANTGELFF.

The rearrangement joins TRBV6-1 to TRBJ2-1; 12 nucleotides agree with TRBD1. The V gene's germline CDR1 is MNHNS and CDR2 SASEGT. The trim removed 7 bases at V and 1 base at J, leaving 5 bases unmatched. The CDR3 sequence is 16 residues long. In nucleotides, the CDR3 is TGTGCCAGCACCCCGGGACAGGGGGCTTCCTACAATGAGCAGTTCTTC. This sequence encodes CASTPGQGASYNEQFF.